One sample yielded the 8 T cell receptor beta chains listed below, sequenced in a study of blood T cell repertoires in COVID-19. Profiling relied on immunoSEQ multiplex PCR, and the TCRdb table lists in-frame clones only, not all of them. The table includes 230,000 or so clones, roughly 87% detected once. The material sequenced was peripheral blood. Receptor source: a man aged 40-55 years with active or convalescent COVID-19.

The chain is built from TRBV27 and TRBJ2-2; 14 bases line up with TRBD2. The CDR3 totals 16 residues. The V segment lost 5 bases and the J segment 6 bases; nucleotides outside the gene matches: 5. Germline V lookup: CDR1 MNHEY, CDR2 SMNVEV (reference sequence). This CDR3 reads CASSLGTSGSSGELFF. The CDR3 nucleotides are TGTGCCAGCAGTCTTGGGACTAGCGGGAGTTCCGGGGAGCTGTTTTTT.

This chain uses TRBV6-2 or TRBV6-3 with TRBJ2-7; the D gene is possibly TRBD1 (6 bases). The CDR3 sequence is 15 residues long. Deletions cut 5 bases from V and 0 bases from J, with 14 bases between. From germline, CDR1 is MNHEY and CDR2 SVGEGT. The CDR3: CASSPLSTGSYEQYF. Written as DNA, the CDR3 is TGTGCCAGCAGTCCCCTCTCGACAGGCTCCTACGAGCAGTACTTC.

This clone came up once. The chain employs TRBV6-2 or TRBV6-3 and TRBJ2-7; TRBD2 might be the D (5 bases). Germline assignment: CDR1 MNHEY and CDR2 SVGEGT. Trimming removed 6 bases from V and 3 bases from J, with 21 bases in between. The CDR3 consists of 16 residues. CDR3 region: CASSKGHHRGNYEQYF. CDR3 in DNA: TGTGCCAGCAGCAAAGGCCACCACAGAGGGAACTACGAGCAGTACTTC.

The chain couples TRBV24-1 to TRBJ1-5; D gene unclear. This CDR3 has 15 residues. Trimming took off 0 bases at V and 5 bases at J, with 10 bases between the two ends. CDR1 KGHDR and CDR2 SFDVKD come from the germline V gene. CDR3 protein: CATSDLTDGDQPQHF. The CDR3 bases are TGTGCCACCAGTGATTTGACGGACGGGGATCAGCCCCAGCATTTT.

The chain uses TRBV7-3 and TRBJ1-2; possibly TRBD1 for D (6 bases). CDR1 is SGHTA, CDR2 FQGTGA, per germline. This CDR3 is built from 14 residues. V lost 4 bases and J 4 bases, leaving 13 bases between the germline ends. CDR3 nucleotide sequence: TGTGCCAGCAGCTCACAGGGTACGGTCTATGGCTACACCTTC. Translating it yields CASSSQGTVYGYTF.

The CDR3 sequence: CASSPRLQETQYF. As DNA, the CDR3 is TGTGCCAGCAGCCCCCGTTTGCAAGAGACCCAGTACTTC. The rearrangement joins TRBV7-9 to TRBJ2-5; D not resolved. The CDR3 totals 13 residues. Trimming took 5 bases from V and 2 from J, leaving 9 bases between them. Germline V lookup: CDR1 SEHNR, CDR2 FQNEAQ (reference sequence).

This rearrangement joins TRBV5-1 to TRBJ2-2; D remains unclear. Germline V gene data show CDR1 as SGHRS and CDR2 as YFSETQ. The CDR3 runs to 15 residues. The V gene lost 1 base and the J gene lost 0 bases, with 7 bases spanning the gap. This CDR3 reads CASSLQHPNTGELFF. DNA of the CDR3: TGCGCCAGCAGCTTGCAACACCCGAACACCGGGGAGCTGTTTTTT.

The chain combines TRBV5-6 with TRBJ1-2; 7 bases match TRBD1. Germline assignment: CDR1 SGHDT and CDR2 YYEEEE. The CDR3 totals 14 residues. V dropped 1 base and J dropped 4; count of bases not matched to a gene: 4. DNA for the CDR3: TGTGCCAGCAGCTTGATCTCAGGGGGCTATGGCTACACCTTC. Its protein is CASSLISGGYGYTF.